The 25 T cell receptor beta chains reported below all come from one sample, sequenced in a study of Graves' ophthalmopathy and Graves' hyperthyroidism. Amplified TCR beta CDR3 regions were obtained using RNA transcripts as template. Investigators did first-round RT-PCR with HTBI primers, then second-round multiplex PCR. TCRdb re-called the multiplex PCR reads through MiXCR, storing one row per CDR3 protein. The data contain about 620,000 distinct CDR3 sequences, over 20% of them singletons. Material for sequencing was peripheral blood. The source of these receptors is a woman aged 18-29 years with stable Graves' hyperthyroidism. Some clones in this sample may be carry-over from other donors' samples.

This clonotype was counted many times. The gene calls are TRBV6-1 and TRBJ1-6; the D is unclear. This CDR3 has 15 residues. Germline loops: CDR1 MNHNS, CDR2 SASEGT. V was trimmed by 2 bases and J by 5 bases, leaving 10 bases between them. The CDR3 spells CASSETAANNSPLHF. In nucleotides, the CDR3 is TGTGCCAGCAGTGAAACGGCAGCGAATAATTCACCCCTCCACTTT.

This clonotype was observed a few times. The rearrangement links TRBV6-5 to TRBJ2-5, with D maybe TRBD1 (5 bases). The V gene's germline CDR1 is MNHEY and CDR2 SVGAGI. This CDR3 comprises 16 residues. With 4 bases removed from V and 0 bases from J, the gap between germline ends came to 15 bases. The CDR3 protein is CASSSPPTGYQETQYF. Written as DNA, the CDR3 is TGTGCCAGCAGTTCCCCCCCCACAGGCTACCAAGAGACCCAGTACTTC.

This clonotype occurred many times. The chain links TRBV29-1 to TRBJ2-7; tentatively, D is TRBD2 (6 bases). Looked up from germline, CDR1 is SQVTM and CDR2 is ANQGSEA. There are 14 residues in the CDR3. Trimming removed 4 bases at V and 0 bases at J, with 13 bases between. The DNA for the CDR3 is TGCAGCGTTGGGGTAGCGGACCACTCCTACGAGCAGTACTTC. This sequence encodes CSVGVADHSYEQYF.

In its sample, this clonotype was seen a few times. The V gene is TRBV6-1, the J gene TRBJ2-5; 8 bases are shared with TRBD2. The length of the CDR3 is 13 residues. CDR1 is MNHNS, CDR2 SASEGT, per germline. V shed 8 bases, J shed 4 bases, and the junction held 6 bases outside the gene matches. The CDR3 is CASHEAGVETQYF. CDR3 bases: TGTGCCAGCCACGAAGCGGGAGTAGAGACCCAGTACTTC.

The chain couples TRBV7-2 to TRBJ2-2; D is undetermined. The CDR3 is made up of 14 amino acids. CDR1 and CDR2 from the germline V gene are SGHTA and FQGNSA. Trimming pared 3 bases from V and 6 bases from J, leaving 11 bases between. This CDR3 is CASSFKALAGELFF. Written as DNA, the CDR3 is TGTGCCAGCAGCTTTAAAGCCCTTGCCGGGGAGCTGTTTTTT.

This clonotype was counted at least ten times. J is TRBJ1-2 and V is TRBV6-1; 7 bases line up with TRBD1. The CDR3 sequence is 11 residues long. V gave up 7 bases and J gave up 8 bases; unmatched junction bases: 4. CDR1 and CDR2 (germline): MNHNS, SASEGT. In DNA, the CDR3 is TGTGCCAGCAATGCAGGGGGAGGCTACACCTTC. Its translation is CASNAGGGYTF.

Many counts were recorded for this clonotype. This chain joins TRBV12-3 or TRBV12-4 and TRBJ2-7, with D tentatively TRBD1 (6 bases). The V end was cut by 4 bases, the J end by 0 bases, with 10 bases between. The CDR3 runs 14 residues. As DNA, the CDR3 is TGTGCCAGCAGTTACCGGACAGTCTCCTACGAGCAGTACTTC. Its protein product is CASSYRTVSYEQYF.

The chain has TRBV29-1 and TRBJ1-2, with D unclear. The CDR3 has 11 residues. Germline V gene data show CDR1 as SQVTM and CDR2 as ANQGSEA. CDR3 coding DNA: TGCGTATCTGGAAGCAACTATGGCTACACCTTC. This encodes CVSGSNYGYTF.

This clonotype came up many times. The chain recombines TRBV6-2 or TRBV6-3 with TRBJ2-2; D is ambiguous. The CDR3 is made up of 13 amino acids. Germline V gene sequence: CDR1 MNHEY, CDR2 SVGEGT. The ends were cut back, 1 base at V and 7 bases at J, with 7 bases in the middle. The CDR3 DNA is TGTGCCAGCAGTTACTGGTTGATCGGGGAGCTGTTTTTT. Its translation is CASSYWLIGELFF.

This clonotype came up many times. The V call is TRBV4-2, the J call TRBJ1-1; unclear D gene. The CDR3 is made up of 16 amino acids. Germline CDR1 LGHNA, CDR2 YNFKEQ. Trimming left V 0 bases short and J 0 bases short, with 11 bases between. CDR3 region: CASSQDRTAMNTEAFF. CDR3 in DNA: TGTGCCAGCAGCCAAGATCGTACAGCCATGAACACTGAAGCTTTCTTT.

Regarding this clonotype: A much larger clone is a single base away; this may be a read error. CDR3 nucleotides: TGTGCCATTAGTATGGGCCGATCGCGGGGGCCCGAAGCTTTCTTT. Translating gives CAISMGRSRGPEAFF. The chain carries TRBV19 and TRBJ1-1; perhaps TRBD1 as D (6 bases). The CDR3 spans 15 residues. Germline V CDR1 and CDR2: LNHDA, SQIVND (reference sequence).

The chain links TRBV30 to TRBJ1-5; 7 bases line up with TRBD1. Germline V gene sequence: CDR1 GTSNPN, CDR2 SVGIG (reference sequence). CDR3 length: 14 residues. With 4 bases clipped from V and 6 bases from J, the junction kept 9 bases outside the gene matches. The CDR3 reads CAWNRGQPSQPQHF. In DNA form, the CDR3 reads TGTGCCTGGAACCGGGGACAGCCGAGTCAGCCCCAGCATTTT. Supplemented by reference TRBV30 and TRBJ1-5, the full variable domain reads SQTIHQWPATLVQPVGSPLSLECTVEGTSNPNLYWYRQAAGRGLQLLFYSVGIGQISSEVPQNLSASRPQDRQFILSSKKLLLSDSGFYLCAWNRGQPSQPQHFGDGTRLSIL.

This clonotype was seen just once. V is TRBV30 and J is TRBJ1-1; possibly TRBD1 for D (6 bases). Trimming left V 6 bases short and J 1 base short, with 15 bases between. Germline V gives CDR1 GTSNPN, CDR2 SVGIG (reference sequence). The CDR3 extends over 14 amino acids. Here the CDR3 DNA reads TGTGCCTGCTACTATGAGGGGGGGAACACTGAAGCTTTCTTT. The encoded protein is CACYYEGGNTEAFF.

V is TRBV29-1 and J is TRBJ2-5; TRBD1 agrees at 10 bases. Germline V CDR1 and CDR2: SQVTM, ANQGSEA. J was trimmed by 5 bases and V by 7 bases; bases with no gene match: 7. The CDR3 loop spans 13 amino acids. The CDR3 spells CSGQGAGWETQYF. The CDR3 coding sequence is TGCAGCGGACAGGGGGCGGGGTGGGAGACCCAGTACTTC.

This chain links TRBV28 with TRBJ2-5; TRBD2 matches at 7 bases. V gave up 3 bases and J gave up 1 base; unmatched junction bases: 8. This CDR3 has 16 residues. Per the germline V gene, CDR1 is MDHEN and CDR2 is SYDVKM. CDR3 in DNA: TGTGCCAGCAGTTTCCGCCGGGAGGACCGCCAAGAGACCCAGTACTTC. Protein: CASSFRREDRQETQYF. The full variable domain, its missing parts supplied by reference TRBV28 and TRBJ2-5, is DVKVTQSSRYLVKRTGEKVFLECVQDMDHENMFWYRQDPGLGLRLIYFSYDVKMKEKGDIPEGYSVSREKKERFSLILESASTNQTSMYLCASSFRREDRQETQYFGPGTRLLVL.

At least ten counts were recorded for this clonotype. The chain is built from TRBV7-3 and TRBJ2-2; 8 bases are a match to TRBD1. With V trimmed by 4 bases and J by 4 bases, 8 bases remained unmatched. This CDR3 spans 16 amino acids. The germline CDR1 and CDR2 sequences are SGHTA and FQGTGA. CDR3 residues: CASSSFGQGGTGELFF. The DNA of the CDR3 is TGTGCCAGCAGCTCATTCGGACAGGGCGGCACCGGGGAGCTGTTTTTT.

V usage is TRBV3-1 and J usage is TRBJ1-1, with a tentative D call TRBD1 (6 bases). Germline CDR1 is LGHDT and CDR2 is YNNKEL (reference sequence). The CDR3 is made up of 15 amino acids. Trimming took 1 base from V and 5 from J, leaving 14 bases between them. The CDR3 sequence: CASSQGLQGFTEAFF. Here the CDR3 DNA reads TGTGCCAGCAGCCAAGGGTTACAGGGTTTTACTGAAGCTTTCTTT.

The chain uses TRBV11-2 and TRBJ2-7; 8 nucleotides line up with TRBD1. V lost 5 bases, J lost 3 bases, and 9 bases stayed unmatched. The germline CDR1 and CDR2 sequences are SGHAT and FQNNGV. The CDR3 is 15 residues long. CDR3 region: CASSPTGGVIYEQYF. CDR3 sequence (DNA): TGTGCCAGCAGCCCCACAGGGGGAGTCATCTACGAGCAGTACTTC.

This clonotype was seen many times. The J gene is TRBJ1-1, the V gene TRBV6-2 or TRBV6-3; D remains ambiguous. Looked up from germline, CDR1 is MNHEY and CDR2 is SVGEGT. The V gene lost 2 bases and the J gene lost 6 bases, with 7 bases spanning the gap. This CDR3 region has 12 residues. The CDR3 protein is CASSYGVAEAFF. The CDR3 nucleotides are TGTGCCAGCAGTTACGGGGTTGCTGAAGCTTTCTTT.

About this clonotype: A junction end diverges from the germline sequence, so it may reflect a read error. The gene calls are TRBV7-7 and TRBJ2-6; D might be TRBD2 (6 bases). Per germline, CDR1 SSHAT and CDR2 FNYEAQ (reference sequence). This CDR3 is 15 amino acids long. As DNA, the CDR3 is TGTGCTAGCAGCCCGTTGGAGGGTGGGGCCAACGTCCTGACTTTC. Residues: CASSPLEGGANVLTF. Full variable domain (rest looked up from reference TRBV7-7 and TRBJ2-6): GAGVSQSPRYKVTKRGQDVTLRCDPISSHATLYWYQQALGQGPEFLTYFNYEAQPDKSGLPSDRFSAERPEGSISTLTIQRTEQRDSAMYRCASSPLEGGANVLTFGAGSRLTVL.

The chain is built from TRBV28 and TRBJ1-1; weak D call: TRBD1 (6 bases). Germline CDR1 is MDHEN and CDR2 is SYDVKM. V was pared by 3 bases and J by 4 bases, with 15 bases between. The CDR3 extends over 15 amino acids. The CDR3 region has the DNA TGTGCCAGCAGTTTTTGGGCAGGGGCGGGCACTGAAGCTTTCTTT. Its translation is CASSFWAGAGTEAFF.

This rearrangement joins TRBV11-2 to TRBJ2-7, with D hard to call. The V gene's germline CDR1 is SGHAT and CDR2 FQNNGV. This CDR3 has 15 amino acids. V shed 0 bases and J shed 3 bases, with 12 bases lying between them. The CDR3 DNA sequence: TGTGCCAGCAGCTTAGATAGGTCGCCCCTCTACGAGCAGTACTTC. Its protein is CASSLDRSPLYEQYF.

The chain has TRBV20-1 and TRBJ1-2; perhaps TRBD1 as D (5 bases). The V end lost 7 bases, the J end lost 0 bases, and 12 bases lay between the germline ends. The CDR3 has 13 amino acids. CDR1 and CDR2 from the germline V gene are DFQATT and SNEGSKA (reference sequence). CDR3 DNA: TGCAGTGTTCAAACCAGGGCTAACTATGGCTACACCTTC. Translated, it gives CSVQTRANYGYTF.

This chain uses TRBV12-3 or TRBV12-4 with TRBJ1-1; TRBD1 matches 7 bases. The CDR3 consists of 13 residues. The trim removed 5 bases at V and 8 bases at J, leaving 8 bases unmatched. This chain's CDR3 is CASSPRTGLEAFF. The CDR3 DNA sequence: TGTGCCAGCAGTCCGCGGACAGGTTTGGAAGCTTTCTTT.

At least ten counts were recorded for this clonotype. This CDR3 is CASSTTSGVGTGELFF. The CDR3 DNA reads TGTGCCAGCAGCACTACTAGCGGGGTGGGGACCGGGGAGCTGTTTTTT. The V call is TRBV7-2, the J call TRBJ2-2, with 10 bases that match TRBD2. V lost 5 bases, J lost 5 bases, and 8 bases stayed unmatched. Germline V lookup: CDR1 SGHTA, CDR2 FQGNSA. This CDR3 contains 16 residues.